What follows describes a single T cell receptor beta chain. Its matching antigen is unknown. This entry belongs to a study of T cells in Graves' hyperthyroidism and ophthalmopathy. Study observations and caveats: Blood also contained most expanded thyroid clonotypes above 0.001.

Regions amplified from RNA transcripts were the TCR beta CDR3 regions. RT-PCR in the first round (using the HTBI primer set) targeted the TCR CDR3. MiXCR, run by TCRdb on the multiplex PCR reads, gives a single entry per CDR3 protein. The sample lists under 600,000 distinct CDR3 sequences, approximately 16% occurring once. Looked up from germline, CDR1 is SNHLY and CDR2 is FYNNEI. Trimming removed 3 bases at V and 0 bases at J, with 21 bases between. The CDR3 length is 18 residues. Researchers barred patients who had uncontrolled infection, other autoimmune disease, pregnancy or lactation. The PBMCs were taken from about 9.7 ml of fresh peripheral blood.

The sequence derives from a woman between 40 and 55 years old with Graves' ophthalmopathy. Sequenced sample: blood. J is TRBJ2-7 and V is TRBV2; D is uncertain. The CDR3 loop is CASSDPPLQNPSSYEQYF. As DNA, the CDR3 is TGTGCCAGCAGTGACCCCCCCTTACAGAATCCGAGCTCCTACGAGCAGTACTTC.